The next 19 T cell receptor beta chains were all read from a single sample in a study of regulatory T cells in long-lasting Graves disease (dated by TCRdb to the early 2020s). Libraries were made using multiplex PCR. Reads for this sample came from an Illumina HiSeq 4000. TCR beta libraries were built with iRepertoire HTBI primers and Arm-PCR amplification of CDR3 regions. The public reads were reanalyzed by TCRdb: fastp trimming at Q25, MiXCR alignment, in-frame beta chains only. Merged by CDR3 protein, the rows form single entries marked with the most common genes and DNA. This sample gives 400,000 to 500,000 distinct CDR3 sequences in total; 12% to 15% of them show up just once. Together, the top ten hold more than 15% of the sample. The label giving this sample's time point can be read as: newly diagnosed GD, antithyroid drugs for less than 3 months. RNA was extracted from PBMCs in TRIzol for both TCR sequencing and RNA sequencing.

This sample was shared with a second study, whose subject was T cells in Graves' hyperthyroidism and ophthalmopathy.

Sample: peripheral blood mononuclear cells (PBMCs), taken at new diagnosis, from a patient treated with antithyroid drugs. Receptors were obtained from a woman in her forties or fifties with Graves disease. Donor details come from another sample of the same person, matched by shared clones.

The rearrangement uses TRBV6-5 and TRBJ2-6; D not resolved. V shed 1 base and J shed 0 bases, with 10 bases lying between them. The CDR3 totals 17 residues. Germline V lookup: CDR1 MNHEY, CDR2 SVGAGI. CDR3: CASSYFFRSSGANVLTF. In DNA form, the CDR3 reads TGTGCCAGCAGTTACTTTTTCCGGAGCTCTGGGGCCAACGTCCTGACTTTC.

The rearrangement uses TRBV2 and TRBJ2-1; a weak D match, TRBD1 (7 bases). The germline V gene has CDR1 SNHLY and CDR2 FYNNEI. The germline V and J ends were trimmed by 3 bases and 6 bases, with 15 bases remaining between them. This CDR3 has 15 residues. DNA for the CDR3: TGTGCCAGCAGTGAGCAGGGGGGCGATTTCAATGAGCAGTTCTTC. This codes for CASSEQGGDFNEQFF. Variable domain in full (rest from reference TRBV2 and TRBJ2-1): EPEVTQTPSHQVTQMGQEVILRCVPISNHLYFYWYRQILGQKVEFLVSFYNNEISEKSEIFDDQFSVERPDGSNFTLKIRSTKLEDSAMYFCASSEQGGDFNEQFFGPGTRLTVL.

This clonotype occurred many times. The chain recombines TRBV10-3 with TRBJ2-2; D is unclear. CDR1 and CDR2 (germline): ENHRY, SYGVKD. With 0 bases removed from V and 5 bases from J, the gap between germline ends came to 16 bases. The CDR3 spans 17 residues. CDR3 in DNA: TGTGCCATCAGTGAGTCGACTCGAGGCCTGGGGACCGGGGAGCTGTTTTTT. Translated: CAISESTRGLGTGELFF.

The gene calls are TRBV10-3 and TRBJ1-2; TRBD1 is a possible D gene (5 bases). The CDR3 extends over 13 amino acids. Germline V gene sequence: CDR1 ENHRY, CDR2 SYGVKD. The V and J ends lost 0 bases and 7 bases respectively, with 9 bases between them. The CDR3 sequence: CAISESGGGGYTF. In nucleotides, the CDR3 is TGTGCCATCAGTGAGTCTGGGGGAGGTGGCTACACCTTC.

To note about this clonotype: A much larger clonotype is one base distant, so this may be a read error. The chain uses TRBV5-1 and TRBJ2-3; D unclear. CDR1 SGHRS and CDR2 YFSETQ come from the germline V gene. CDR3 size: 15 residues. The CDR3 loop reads CASSLEGLPTDAQYF. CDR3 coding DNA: TGCGCCAGCAGCTTGGAAGGGTTACCCACAGATGCGCAGTATTTT.

CDR3 nucleotides: TGTGCCAGTAGTCGAGGCGGGACTCCCTTCGGAGAGACCCAGTACTTC. This translates into CASSRGGTPFGETQYF. The chain uses TRBV19 and TRBJ2-5, with D possibly matching TRBD2 (6 bases). Per germline, CDR1 LNHDA and CDR2 SQIVND (reference sequence). Trimming removed 5 bases at V and 4 bases at J, with 20 bases between. The CDR3 length is 16 residues.

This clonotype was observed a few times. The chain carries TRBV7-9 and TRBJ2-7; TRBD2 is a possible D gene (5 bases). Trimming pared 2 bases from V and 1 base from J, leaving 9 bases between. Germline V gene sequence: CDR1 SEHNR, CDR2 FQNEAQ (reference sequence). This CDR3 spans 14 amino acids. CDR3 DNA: TGTGCCAGCAGCTTAAATAGGGAGTCCTACGAGCAGTACTTC. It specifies CASSLNRESYEQYF.

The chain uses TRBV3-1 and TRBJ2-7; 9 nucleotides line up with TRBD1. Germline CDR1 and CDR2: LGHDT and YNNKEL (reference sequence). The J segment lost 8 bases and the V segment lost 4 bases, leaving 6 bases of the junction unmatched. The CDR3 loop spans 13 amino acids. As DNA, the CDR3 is TGTGCCAGCAGCCGGACAGGGGAAAAGAAGCAGTACTTC. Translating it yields CASSRTGEKKQYF.

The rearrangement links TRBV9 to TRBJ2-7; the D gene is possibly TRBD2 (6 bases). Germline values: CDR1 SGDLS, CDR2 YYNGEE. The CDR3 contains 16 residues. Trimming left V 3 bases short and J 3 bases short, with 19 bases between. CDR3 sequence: CASSATWGSGIYEQYF. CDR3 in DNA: TGTGCCAGCAGCGCTACTTGGGGTAGCGGTATCTACGAGCAGTACTTC.

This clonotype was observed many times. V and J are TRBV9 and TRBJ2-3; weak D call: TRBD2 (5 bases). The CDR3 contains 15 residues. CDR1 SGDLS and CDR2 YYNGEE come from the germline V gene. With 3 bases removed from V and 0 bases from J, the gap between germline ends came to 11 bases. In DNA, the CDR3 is TGTGCCAGCAGCGACAGCGGAACGAGCACAGATACGCAGTATTTT. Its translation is CASSDSGTSTDTQYF.

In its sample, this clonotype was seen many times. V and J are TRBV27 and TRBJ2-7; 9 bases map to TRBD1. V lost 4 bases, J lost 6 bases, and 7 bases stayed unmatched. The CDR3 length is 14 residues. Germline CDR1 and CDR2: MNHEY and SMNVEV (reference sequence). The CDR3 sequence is CASSSLQGAVEQYF. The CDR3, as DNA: TGTGCCAGCAGTTCACTACAGGGGGCCGTCGAGCAGTACTTC.

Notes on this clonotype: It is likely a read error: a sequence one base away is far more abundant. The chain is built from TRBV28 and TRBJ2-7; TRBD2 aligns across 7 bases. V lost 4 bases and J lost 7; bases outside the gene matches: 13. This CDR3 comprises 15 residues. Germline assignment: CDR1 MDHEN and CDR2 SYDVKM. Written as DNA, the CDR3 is TGTGCCAGCAGTTCCGGGAGGTCCACCTACAATGAGCAGTACTTC. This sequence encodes CASSSGRSTYNEQYF.

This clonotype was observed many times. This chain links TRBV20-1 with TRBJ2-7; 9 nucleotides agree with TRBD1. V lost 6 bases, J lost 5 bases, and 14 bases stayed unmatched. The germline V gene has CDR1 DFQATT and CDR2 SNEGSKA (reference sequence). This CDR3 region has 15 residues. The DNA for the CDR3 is TGCAGTGCGCCCTTCGACAGGGGGTTGCGAAACGAGCAGTACTTC. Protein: CSAPFDRGLRNEQYF.

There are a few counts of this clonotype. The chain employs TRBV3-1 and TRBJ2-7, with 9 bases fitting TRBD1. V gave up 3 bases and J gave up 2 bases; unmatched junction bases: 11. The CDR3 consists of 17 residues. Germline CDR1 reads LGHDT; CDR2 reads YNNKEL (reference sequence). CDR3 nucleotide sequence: TGTGCCAGCAGCCACCTACCGCGGACAGGGGTTGCCTACGAGCAGTACTTC. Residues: CASSHLPRTGVAYEQYF.

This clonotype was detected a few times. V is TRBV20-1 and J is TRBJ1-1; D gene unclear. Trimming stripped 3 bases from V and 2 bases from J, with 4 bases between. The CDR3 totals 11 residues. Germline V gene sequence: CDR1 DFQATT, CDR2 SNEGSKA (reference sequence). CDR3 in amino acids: CSASSNTEAFF. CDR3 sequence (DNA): TGCAGTGCTAGTAGCAACACTGAAGCTTTCTTT.

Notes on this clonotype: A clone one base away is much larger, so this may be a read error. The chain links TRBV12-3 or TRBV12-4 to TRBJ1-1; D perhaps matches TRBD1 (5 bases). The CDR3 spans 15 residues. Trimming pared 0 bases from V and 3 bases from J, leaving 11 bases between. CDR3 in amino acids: CASSLAPGQHTEAFF. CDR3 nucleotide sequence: TGTGCCAGCAGTTTAGCGCCCGGACAACACACTGAAGCTTTCTTT.

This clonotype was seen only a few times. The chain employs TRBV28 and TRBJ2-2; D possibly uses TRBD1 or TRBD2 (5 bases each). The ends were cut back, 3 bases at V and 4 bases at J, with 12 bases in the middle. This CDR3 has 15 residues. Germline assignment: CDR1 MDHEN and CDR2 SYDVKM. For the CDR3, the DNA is TGTGCCAGCAGTTTGTATTCAGGGAGCACCGGGGAGCTGTTTTTT. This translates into CASSLYSGSTGELFF. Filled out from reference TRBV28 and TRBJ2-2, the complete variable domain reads DVKVTQSSRYLVKRTGEKVFLECVQDMDHENMFWYRQDPGLGLRLIYFSYDVKMKEKGDIPEGYSVSREKKERFSLILESASTNQTSMYLCASSLYSGSTGELFFGEGSRLTVL.

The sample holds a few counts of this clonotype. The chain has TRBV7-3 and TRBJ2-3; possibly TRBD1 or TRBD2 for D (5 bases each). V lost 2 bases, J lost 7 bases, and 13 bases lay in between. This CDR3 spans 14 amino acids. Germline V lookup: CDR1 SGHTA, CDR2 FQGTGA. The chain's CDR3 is CASSLGPGRYTQYF. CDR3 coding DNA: TGTGCCAGCAGCTTAGGGCCGGGGCGGTATACGCAGTATTTT.

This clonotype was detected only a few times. CDR3 sequence reads: CASSPTNGQLYEQYF. The CDR3 DNA reads as TGTGCCAGCAGCCCTACGAATGGACAGCTCTACGAGCAGTACTTC. V usage is TRBV3-1 and J usage is TRBJ2-7; a possible D gene is TRBD1 (6 bases). The V gene's germline CDR1 is LGHDT and CDR2 YNNKEL (reference sequence). V lost 4 bases, J lost 3 bases, and 16 bases lay in between. This CDR3 has 15 residues.